This TCR beta chain was obtained from a study of CD8 T cells in Susac syndrome. An input of about 0.5 to 1 ug of RNA was subjected to reverse transcription using random hexamers. An immunoSEQ multiplex PCR amplified TCR beta CDR3 over 54 Vbeta and 13 Jbeta. TCRdb independently ran MiXCR on the immunoSEQ multiplex PCR reads; one entry per CDR3 protein. The repertoire includes a few hundred thousand distinct CDR3 sequences, more than 85% of them detected once, and approximately 0.13% sits in the top ten. High-throughput TCR beta sequencing covered peripheral CD8+ and CD4+ T cells. Treatment-naive patients with stable or active relapsing-remitting disease were the multiple sclerosis controls. Germline CDR1 reads LNHDA; CDR2 reads SQIVND (reference sequence). This CDR3 region has 13 residues. Trimming removed 5 bases from V and 8 bases from J, with 13 bases in between.

This chain uses TRBV19 with TRBJ2-4; unclear D gene. Sequenced material: CD8+ T cells from PBMCs. This receptor was obtained from a human donor with multiple sclerosis. CDR3 sequence: CASSSVPRDIQYF. DNA of the CDR3: TGTGCCAGTAGTTCCGTCCCTCGGGACATTCAGTACTTC.